These T cell receptor beta chains were read from a single sample in a study of human T cells and chemical hapten exposure. One entry per CDR3 protein, called by TCRdb with MiXCR from the RACE reads. Of about 380,000 distinct CDR3 sequences in the sample, 4.8% are singletons; the top ten hold under 3%. The sample was whole blood, taken in connection with sensitization to the hapten diphenylcyclopropenone (DPC). Every receptor here comes from a woman in her 50s with alopecia areata. Some clones in this sample may be carry-over from other donors' samples. Each CDR3 is given with its conserved first and last residue. The D gene is left open where the match is weak. The size of a clone is reported for some rows only, either as once, few or many, or as a class for expanded clones.

d_call: TRBD1; cdr3_length: 14; clone_size: many; j_call: TRBJ1-1; v_call: TRBV28; cdr3_nt: TGTGCCAGCATCGGACAGGGGGCGATCACTGAAGCTTTCTTT; cdr3_aa: CASIGQGAITEAFF
d_call: TRBD1; cdr3_length: 15; clone_size: many; j_call: TRBJ2-5; v_call: TRBV29-1; cdr3_nt: TGCAGCGTTGAAGTGTTAGGGGACAGCCAAGAGACCCAGTACTTC; cdr3_aa: CSVEVLGDSQETQYF
d_call: -; cdr3_length: 15; clone_size: -; j_call: TRBJ2-5; v_call: TRBV13; cdr3_nt: TGTGCCAGCAGCTTAGGGGGCTCCTACCAAGAGACCCAGTACTTC; cdr3_aa: CASSLGGSYQETQYF
d_call: TRBD1; cdr3_length: 12; clone_size: many; j_call: TRBJ1-1; v_call: TRBV20-1; cdr3_nt: TGCAGTTACGACAGGGGAGGTACTGAAGCTTTCTTT; cdr3_aa: CSYDRGGTEAFF
d_call: -; cdr3_length: 13; clone_size: few; j_call: TRBJ1-5; v_call: TRBV6-5; cdr3_nt: TGTGCCAGCAGTTCCAGGGAGGGTCAGCCCCAGCATTTT; cdr3_aa: CASSSREGQPQHF
d_call: -; cdr3_length: 12; clone_size: many; j_call: TRBJ2-5; v_call: TRBV12-3/TRBV12-4; cdr3_nt: TGTGCCAGCAGTTGGAGCCAAGAGACCCAGTACTTC; cdr3_aa: CASSWSQETQYF
d_call: -; cdr3_length: 13; clone_size: -; j_call: TRBJ2-5; v_call: TRBV30; cdr3_nt: TGTGCCTGGAGTGGGGGGCTGGGAGAGACCCAGTACTTC; cdr3_aa: CAWSGGLGETQYF
d_call: TRBD1; cdr3_length: 19; clone_size: many; j_call: TRBJ2-6; v_call: TRBV28; cdr3_nt: TGTGCCAGCAGTTTTTCGGAGACAGGGCCATCCTCTGGGGCCAACGTCCTGACTTTC; cdr3_aa: CASSFSETGPSSGANVLTF
d_call: TRBD2; cdr3_length: 14; clone_size: many; j_call: TRBJ2-7; v_call: TRBV6-2/TRBV6-3; cdr3_nt: TGTGCCAGCAGTTTTTCGGGAGGTACCTACGAGCAGTACTTC; cdr3_aa: CASSFSGGTYEQYF
d_call: -; cdr3_length: 12; clone_size: -; j_call: TRBJ1-2; v_call: TRBV29-1; cdr3_nt: TGCAGCGTTGAGGCCGGAAAGGGGGGCTACACCTTC; cdr3_aa: CSVEAGKGGYTF
d_call: -; cdr3_length: 12; clone_size: many; j_call: TRBJ1-5; v_call: TRBV29-1; cdr3_nt: TGCAGCGTTGGGGCCGGAGATCAGCCCCAGCATTTT; cdr3_aa: CSVGAGDQPQHF
d_call: -; cdr3_length: 13; clone_size: few; j_call: TRBJ2-4; v_call: TRBV12-3/TRBV12-4; cdr3_nt: TGTACCAGCAGTTTTGGACCAAAAAACATTCAGTACTTC; cdr3_aa: CTSSFGPKNIQYF
d_call: -; cdr3_length: 15; clone_size: many; j_call: TRBJ2-1; v_call: TRBV2; cdr3_nt: TGTGCCAGCACCGGACTCTTCAGCTCCTACAATGAGCAGTTCTTC; cdr3_aa: CASTGLFSSYNEQFF
d_call: -; cdr3_length: 13; clone_size: many; j_call: TRBJ2-5; v_call: TRBV5-5; cdr3_nt: TGTGCCAGCAGCTTGGGGAACCAAGAGACCCAGTACTTC; cdr3_aa: CASSLGNQETQYF
d_call: -; cdr3_length: 14; clone_size: few; j_call: TRBJ2-7; v_call: TRBV12-3/TRBV12-4; cdr3_nt: TGTGCCAGCAGTTTGGGGCGCCGATCCCACGAGCAGTACTTC; cdr3_aa: CASSLGRRSHEQYF
d_call: TRBD2; cdr3_length: 14; clone_size: many; j_call: TRBJ2-1; v_call: TRBV10-3; cdr3_nt: TGTGCCATCAGCCTAGCGGGGAGCTACAATGAGCAGTTCTTC; cdr3_aa: CAISLAGSYNEQFF
d_call: TRBD1; cdr3_length: 14; clone_size: -; j_call: TRBJ2-7; v_call: TRBV9; cdr3_nt: TGTGCCAGCAGCTCGACAGGGGGCGAGGACGAGCAGTACTTC; cdr3_aa: CASSSTGGEDEQYF
d_call: TRBD2; cdr3_length: 12; clone_size: -; j_call: TRBJ2-3; v_call: TRBV7-2; cdr3_nt: TGTGCCAGCAGCTTAGATAGCGGGCCGCAGTATTTT; cdr3_aa: CASSLDSGPQYF